The 15 T cell receptor beta chains below come from one sample, sequenced in a study of blood T cells in healthy people across ages. Then a second PCR, running roughly 7 to 11 cycles, was carried out with a sample-barcoded 5' primer and a J-beta primer mix. In TCRdb, the 5' RACE reads were re-called with MiXCR into one record per CDR3 protein. The top ten hold 20% to 30% of the sample, which has about 760,000 distinct CDR3 sequences, more than 55% seen once. The source material was blood. Receptors originate from a man aged 40-50 years in good health.

The chain couples TRBV29-1 to TRBJ2-2, with D perhaps TRBD1 or TRBD2 (5 bases each). This CDR3 is built from 14 residues. Germline V CDR1 and CDR2: SQVTM, ANQGSEA. V lost 7 bases and J 3 bases, leaving 15 bases between the germline ends. This chain's CDR3 is CSARRDGDTGELFF. CDR3 DNA: TGCAGCGCCCGTCGGGACGGCGACACCGGGGAGCTGTTTTTT.

This clonotype was counted ten times or more. The V gene is TRBV5-6, the J gene TRBJ2-7; 8 nucleotides align to TRBD1. The CDR3 covers 15 residues. V shed 3 bases and J 3 bases; nucleotides not matched to a gene: 8. Germline V gene data show CDR1 as SGHDT and CDR2 as YYEEEE. The CDR3 loop reads CASSSLGQGHYEQYF. The CDR3 DNA sequence: TGTGCCAGCAGCTCCCTAGGACAGGGACACTACGAGCAGTACTTC.

The chain uses TRBV12-3 or TRBV12-4 and TRBJ1-2; TRBD1 might be the D (6 bases). The CDR3 loop spans 17 amino acids. V gave up 3 bases and J gave up 0 bases, with 17 bases separating them. CDR3 nucleotides: TGTGCCAGCAGTTTGAGGCCGACTAAGGGGGCTAACTATGGCTACACCTTC. This encodes CASSLRPTKGANYGYTF.

The chain links TRBV20-1 to TRBJ2-1; TRBD1 might be the D (5 bases). CDR3 length: 14 amino acids. V shed 4 bases and J shed 5 bases, with 15 bases lying between them. CDR1 and CDR2 from the germline V gene are DFQATT and SNEGSKA (reference sequence). The CDR3 sequence: CSATTDSKDNEQFF. The DNA for the CDR3 is TGCAGTGCTACCACCGACAGCAAAGACAATGAGCAGTTCTTC.

The chain recombines TRBV28 with TRBJ2-7; D remains unclear. The length of the CDR3 is 14 residues. V shed 3 bases and J shed 0 bases, with 9 bases lying between them. Germline assignment: CDR1 MDHEN and CDR2 SYDVKM. CDR3 region: CASSFEGTSYEQYF. DNA of the CDR3: TGTGCCAGCAGTTTTGAAGGCACCTCCTACGAGCAGTACTTC.

The CDR3 DNA sequence: TGCGCCAGCAGCCCAAGGACTAGCGGCACCACCGAGCAGTACTTC. This translates into CASSPRTSGTTEQYF. The chain employs TRBV4-1 and TRBJ2-7, with TRBD2 identical over 10 bases. Germline CDR1 is MGHRA and CDR2 is YSYEKL. CDR3 length equals 15 residues. The V and J ends lost 4 bases and 6 bases, in that order; junction bases with no gene match: 9.

The V gene is TRBV5-1, the J gene TRBJ2-1, with 8 bases fitting TRBD2. Germline lookup yields CDR1 SGHRS and CDR2 YFSETQ. V lost 6 bases and J lost 10; bases outside the gene matches: 12. The CDR3 totals 14 residues. CDR3 nucleotides: TGCGCCAGCAACGATGCGGGAGGAGACTGGGAGCAGTTCTTC. Its protein product is CASNDAGGDWEQFF.

The genes are TRBV12-3 or TRBV12-4 and TRBJ2-5; D may correspond to TRBD1 or TRBD2 (5 bases each). Trimming shortened V by 6 bases and J by 5 bases, and 25 bases separated the two germline ends. There are 17 residues in the CDR3. The CDR3 DNA is TGTGCCAGCAGCCCCCGAGGGGCCGCCGCAGAAGTTGAGACCCAGTACTTC. This codes for CASSPRGAAAEVETQYF.

CDR3 coding DNA: TGTGCCAGCAGCCAAGATGGGGGGGCAGATACGCAGTATTTT. It specifies CASSQDGGADTQYF. This rearrangement joins TRBV3-1 to TRBJ2-3, with 7 bases fitting TRBD2. J lost 4 bases, V lost 0 bases, and 1 base had no gene match. This CDR3 has 14 amino acids. CDR1 is LGHDT, CDR2 YNNKEL, per germline (reference sequence).

This sequence joins TRBV12-3 or TRBV12-4 and TRBJ2-3; D unresolved. The CDR3 is 13 amino acids. The V end lost 7 bases, the J end lost 3 bases, and 11 bases lay between the germline ends. The CDR3 loop reads CASISGETDTQYF. As DNA, the CDR3 is TGTGCCAGCATTAGTGGGGAAACAGATACGCAGTATTTT.

The chain combines TRBV14 with TRBJ2-7; unclear D gene. V lost 5 bases and J lost 2, with 16 bases in between. In germline, CDR1 is SGHDN, CDR2 FVKESK. The CDR3 is 15 amino acids. The CDR3 protein is CASSVTPGTAYEQYF. CDR3 DNA: TGTGCCAGCAGCGTGACTCCAGGTACGGCCTACGAGCAGTACTTC. Using reference TRBV14 and TRBJ2-7 for the parts outside the CDR3, the full variable domain is EAGVTQFPSHSVIEKGQTVTLRCDPISGHDNLYWYRRVMGKEIKFLLHFVKESKQDESGMPNNRFLAERTGGTYSTLKVQPAELEDSGVYFCASSVTPGTAYEQYFGPGTRLTVT.

This clonotype was picked up one time. J is TRBJ2-1 and V is TRBV6-2 or TRBV6-3, with TRBD2 identical over 8 bases. Per germline, CDR1 MNHEY and CDR2 SVGEGT. CDR3 length equals 14 residues. V shed 8 bases and J 4 bases; nucleotides not matched to a gene: 7. The CDR3 DNA follows: TGTGCCAGCCGTTCTAGCGGGCGATACAATGAGCAGTTCTTC. Translating it yields CASRSSGRYNEQFF.

The sample holds a few counts of this clonotype. The rearrangement joins TRBV2 to TRBJ2-5, with 7 bases matching TRBD2. The V segment lost 6 bases and the J segment 1 base; nucleotides outside the gene matches: 8. This CDR3 comprises 15 residues. CDR1 is SNHLY, CDR2 FYNNEI, per germline. This CDR3 is CASRNQAGFQETQYF. The CDR3 nucleotides read TGTGCCAGCAGGAACCAAGCGGGGTTCCAAGAGACCCAGTACTTC.

For this clonotype: Its ends do not fully match the called genes, so a read error is possible. The chain uses TRBV7-2 and TRBJ2-5; D is unresolved. This CDR3 has 12 residues. CDR1 is SGHTA, CDR2 FQGNSA, per germline. The CDR3 loop reads CAGSLDQETQYF. In nucleotides, the CDR3 is TGTGCCGGCAGCTTGGATCAAGAGACCCAGTACTTC.

V and J are TRBV12-3 or TRBV12-4 and TRBJ2-7, with 9 bases fitting TRBD1. The CDR3 is 14 amino acids. Losses at the gene ends were 3 bases for V and 7 bases for J; bases not matched to a gene: 7. CDR3 DNA sequence: TGTGCCAGCAGTTTCGGGACAGGGAGATATGAGCAGTACTTC. Amino acids: CASSFGTGRYEQYF.